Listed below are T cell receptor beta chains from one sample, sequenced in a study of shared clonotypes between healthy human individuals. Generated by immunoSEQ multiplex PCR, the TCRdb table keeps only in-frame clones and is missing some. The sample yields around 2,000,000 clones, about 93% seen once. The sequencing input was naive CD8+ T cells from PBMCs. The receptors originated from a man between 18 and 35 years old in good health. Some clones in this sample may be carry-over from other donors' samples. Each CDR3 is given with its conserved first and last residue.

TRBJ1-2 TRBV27 CASSLRGDWGYGYTF
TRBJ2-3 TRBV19 CASSIRRSTDTQYF
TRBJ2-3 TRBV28 CASSPRGPLTDTQYF
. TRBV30 CAWSVRAGWNEQYF
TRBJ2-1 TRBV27 CASSHKPRTSGVYNEQFF
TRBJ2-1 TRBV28 CASSSQTLGLPSSSYNEQFF
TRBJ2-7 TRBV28 CASSPQGLANEQYF
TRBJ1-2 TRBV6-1 CASRADRAYGYTF
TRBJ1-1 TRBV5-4 CASSLDQPNTEAFF
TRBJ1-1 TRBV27 CASRGQGSLGTEAFF
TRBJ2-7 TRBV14 CASSQVSSGSFYEQYF
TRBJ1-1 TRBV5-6 CASSLANTEAFF
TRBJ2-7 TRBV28 CASRPFGTEGFYEQYF
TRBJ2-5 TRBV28 CASSSPKVIQETQYF
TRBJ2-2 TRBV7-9 CASSTATLGPQAPPGELFF
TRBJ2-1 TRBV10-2 CASMALGTASFRNEQFF
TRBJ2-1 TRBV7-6 CASSLAGRNFYNEQFF
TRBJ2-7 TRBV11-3 CASSPPTGGSYEQYF
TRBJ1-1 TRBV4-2 CASSHKDVGTEAFF
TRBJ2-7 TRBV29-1 CSVRVSGEQYF
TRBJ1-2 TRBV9 CASSGRQGVNYGYTF
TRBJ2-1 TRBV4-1 CASSQEALGEQFF
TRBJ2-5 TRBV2 CASSDGKTQYF
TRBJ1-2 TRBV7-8 CASSPPGLGQENGYTF
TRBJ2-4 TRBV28 CASSLVAKNIQYF
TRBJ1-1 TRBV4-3 CASSQDFLTGLMNTEAFF
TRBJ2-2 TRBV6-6 CASSYSGYPNTGELFF
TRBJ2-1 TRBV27 CASSALETSGSFEQFF
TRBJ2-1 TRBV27 CASSLKNYNEQFF
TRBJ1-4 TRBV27 CASSLVWDEKLFF
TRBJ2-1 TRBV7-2 CASSLTDYNEQFF
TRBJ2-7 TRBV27 CASSLRLAQHYEQYF
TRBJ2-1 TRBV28 CASAGVGLASLGLNEQFF
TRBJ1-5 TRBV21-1 CASSWRINQPQHF
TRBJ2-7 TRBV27 CASSLAGSSYEQYF
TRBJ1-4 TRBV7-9 CASSSRGTGPNEKLFF
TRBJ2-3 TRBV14 CASSAGYVDTQYF
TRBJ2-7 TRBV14 CASSHLGQGAVHEQYF
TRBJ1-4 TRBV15 CATSRVGREGDWDEKLFF
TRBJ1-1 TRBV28 CASSIQGAGTEAFF
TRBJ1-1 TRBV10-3 CATGGEYTEAFF
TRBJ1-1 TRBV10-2 CASSTQGGGVIGTEAFF
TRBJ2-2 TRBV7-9 CASSSSGSGTGELFF
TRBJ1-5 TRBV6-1 CASSDVQGVRPQHF
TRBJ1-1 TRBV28 CASTSVRGPKFTEAFF
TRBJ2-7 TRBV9 CASSVEWREGLNEQYF
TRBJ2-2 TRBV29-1 CSVWDVSGELFF
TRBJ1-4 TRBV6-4 CASSDSTETLEKLFF
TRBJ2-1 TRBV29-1 CSVVRASSYNEQFF